This T cell receptor (beta chain) derives from a study of molecular identifiers for immune sequencing clone quantification. About the research overall: In replicates, the authors split RNA from about 19,000 or 110,000 naive CD8 cells five ways and sequenced four.

On this clonotype: Its antigen is unidentified.

Whole-study findings and limits: Identical TCR molecules can share a barcode, and this sharing could underestimate highly expanded clone sizes.

The CDR3 is 18 amino acids. CDR1 and CDR2 (germline): DFQATT, SNEGSKA (reference sequence). Trimming took 0 bases from V and 3 from J; bases not matched to a gene: 14. Naive CD8 library inputs spanned about 19,000 to 1,000,000 sorted cells and 10%, 30% or 50% RNA. Both previously described methods and listed TCR primers were employed to make bulk TCR libraries. MiXCR was run by TCRdb on the PCR reads, yielding one entry per CDR3 protein. This table holds about 640,000 distinct CDR3 sequences, just under 20% found once. The V and J genes are TRBV20-1 and TRBJ2-7, with TRBD2 identical over 10 bases. The sample was naive CD8+ T cells from blood, with Jurkat cell RNA spiked in. Sample subset: FACS-sorted CD8+CD4-CCR7+CD45RA+ naive T cells. The sequence was collected from a human donor in good health. Some libraries in this study had Jurkat cell RNA spiked in. The CDR3 region has the DNA TGCAGTGCTAGAGAGGAAGCGGGAGGGGCGTCAGGGAACTACGAGCAGTACTTC. Its translation: CSAREEAGGASGNYEQYF.